Given below is one T cell receptor (beta chain) in context. Its antigen is currently unknown. Time point reported: baseline, week 1 (first vaccination visit). This sample's treatment: pre-vaccination baseline after standard-of-care therapy. The astrocytomas were IDH1-mutant, ATRX-negative, and WHO grade 3 or 4. TCRdb's copy holds only in-frame clones and misses some; the assay was immunoSEQ multiplex PCR. The data hold 80,000 to 100,000 clones, with over 75% observed a single time. V was cut by 5 bases and J by 0 bases, with 1 base left in between. Germline V lookup: CDR1 SNHLY, CDR2 FYNNEI. The CDR3 contains 11 residues. This sample is drawn from a study of a mutant IDH1 vaccine in newly diagnosed glioma. The wider study: Most patients had received both radiotherapy and temozolomide, the prior options being radiotherapy, temozolomide, or both.

Study findings and constraints: Pseudoprogression appeared unlinked to shifts in leading peripheral T cell clonotypes.

The sequencing used PBMCs, collected from a glioma patient treated with radiotherapy, temozolomide or both. The sequence was collected from a man in his forties with glioma. This sequence joins TRBV2 and TRBJ2-5; no definite D call. The CDR3 loop reads CASSYQETQYF. CDR3 nucleotide sequence: TGTGCCAGCAGTTACCAAGAGACCCAGTACTTC.